This TCR beta chain originates from a study of low-dose radiotherapy and immunotherapy resistance in tumors. The time point is: after trial treatment. Specified treatment: LDRT plus nivolumab, ipilimumab, low-dose cyclophosphamide and aspirin (RACIN trial). This clonotype appeared many times. Alpha- and beta-chain coverage of first-strand cDNA came from TRAV- and TRBV-specific primers. TCR amplification used 15 to 20 PCR cycles, a constant-region primer and a V-primer adapter. One entry per CDR3 protein results from TCRdb running MiXCR on the reads. This table has 95,000 to 100,000 distinct CDR3 sequences, about 20% appearing once. In germline, CDR1 is SNHLY, CDR2 FYNNEI. V lost 5 bases and J lost 8; bases outside the gene matches: 3. CDR3 length: 14 residues.

This specimen consisted of PBMCs, obtained after low-dose radiotherapy plus immunotherapy. The gene calls are TRBV2 and TRBJ1-6; TRBD1 agrees at 10 bases. This receptor was identified in a male donor with prostate cancer. CDR3 loop: CASSRDRGYSPLHF. The CDR3 nucleotides are TGTGCCAGCAGTCGGGACAGGGGATATTCACCCCTCCACTTT.